The rows below give T cell receptor beta chains drawn from one sample of a study of identical twins. Each CDR3 protein is one row after TCRdb ran MiXCR on the 5' RACE reads. The data hold 1.5 million to 2 million distinct CDR3 sequences, with around a third observed a single time. The material sequenced was cord blood. These receptors were collected from a newborn girl in good health. Each CDR3 is given with its conserved first and last residue.

J gene,V gene,CDR3 length,CDR3 protein
TRBJ1-2,TRBV27,15,CASSPLRGGLYGYTF
TRBJ1-1,TRBV6-1,12,CASSEVRRGAFF
TRBJ2-1,TRBV10-3,16,CAISEWTSGSGHEQFF
TRBJ2-7,TRBV6-8,17,CASSYSSDRGIIYEQYF
TRBJ1-3,TRBV3-1,13,CASSLRRGDTIYF
TRBJ2-1,TRBV6-6,12,CASSAQGGEQFF
TRBJ1-2,TRBV2,12,CAIARGSYGYTF
TRBJ1-2,TRBV6-6,14,CASSYDGSGAGYTF
TRBJ1-6,TRBV7-2,16,CASSLIGPGHNSPLHF
TRBJ1-2,TRBV12-3/TRBV12-4,15,CASRRATLANYGYTF
TRBJ2-7,TRBV20-1,15,CSARDGLADSYEQYF
TRBJ2-1,TRBV12-3/TRBV12-4,13,CASSPYHLHEQFF
TRBJ1-5,TRBV20-1,17,CSARDLLRWAGNQPQHF
TRBJ1-2,TRBV20-1,9,CGTGDGYTF
TRBJ2-4,TRBV5-1,15,CASSLDAGTKNIQYF
TRBJ1-5,TRBV7-2,15,CASSLYGTGNQPQHF
TRBJ1-2,TRBV28,16,CASNSQSTGNSRGYTF
TRBJ2-3,TRBV5-1,15,CASSSQGAGADTQYF
TRBJ2-7,TRBV6-5,15,CASSYLRTSGYEQYF
TRBJ2-5,TRBV29-1,13,CSVETVPTEAQYF
TRBJ2-3,TRBV10-1,16,CASSESGKQGVDTQYF
TRBJ2-1,TRBV6-4,12,CASRGEVGEQFF
TRBJ1-2,TRBV16,14,CASSQYGGRGGYTF
TRBJ2-3,TRBV14,15,CASSQEGWYTDTQYF
TRBJ1-6,TRBV29-1,14,CSVRTGGFNSPLHF
TRBJ2-7,TRBV20-1,15,CSARVRMTGSYEQYF
TRBJ2-7,TRBV27,14,CASSFFPGTHEQYF
TRBJ2-7,TRBV10-2,14,CASSEGTGVYEQYF
TRBJ2-1,TRBV7-9,12,CASSPLNNEQFF
TRBJ2-6,TRBV12-3/TRBV12-4,17,CASSLRDRGPGANVLTF
TRBJ2-5,TRBV6-1,17,CASSAGRRLAGQETQYF
TRBJ2-1,TRBV24-1,16,CATSDKRPGTPSGQFF
TRBJ2-1,TRBV20-1,14,CGARDLAIYNEQFF
TRBJ2-1,TRBV3-1,15,CASSPGLAERHEQFF
TRBJ2-5,TRBV3-1,15,CASSYPRTGLKTQYF
TRBJ2-7,TRBV29-1,14,CSVVRPSGTYEQYF
TRBJ2-7,TRBV5-1,15,CASSLRTLSPYEQYF
.,TRBV4-1,21,CANSQDVGPGQVRQAKNIQYF
TRBJ2-6,TRBV7-6,17,CASSSSRTKSGANVLAF
TRBJ2-7,TRBV20-1,15,CSVIRSGTGTYEQYF
TRBJ1-2,TRBV2,17,CASSVRATGGKFYGYTF
TRBJ2-1,TRBV29-1,14,CSVRGDRVYNEQFF
TRBJ2-7,TRBV9,14,CASSPGTGETEQYF
TRBJ1-2,TRBV20-1,11,CSARDKAGYTF
TRBJ2-5,TRBV21-1,15,CVSSKEGTVQETQYF
.,TRBV3-1,12,CASSQTNVEQYF
TRBJ2-3,TRBV9,18,CASSPQTPSRGITDTQYF
TRBJ2-4,TRBV6-1,17,CASSESPGTGKENIQYF
TRBJ2-5,TRBV4-1,17,CASSQGPSGRLRAEQYF
TRBJ2-1,TRBV20-1,15,CSASTPSASYNEQFF
TRBJ1-4,TRBV25-1,14,CASRRQGFNEKLFF
TRBJ2-1,TRBV21-1,16,CASTVGLAGGDNEQFF
TRBJ1-2,TRBV5-1,15,CASSPPRGSNYGYTF
TRBJ1-5,TRBV10-2,16,CASSDRPGISNQPQHF
TRBJ2-5,TRBV11-2,13,CASRDRPYNEQYF
TRBJ2-3,TRBV28,14,CASSFSLPPDTQYF
TRBJ2-7,TRBV6-1,13,CASSDGAWYEQYF